This T cell receptor beta chain was captured in a study of OX40 agonist ivuxolimab in advanced cancers. Study-level information: Patients received ivuxolimab, an agonistic anti-OX40 (CD134) antibody. Recorded diagnoses for dose-escalation patients were hepatocellular carcinoma, melanoma, renal cell or head and neck cancer. There were three patients with partial responses, one having hepatocellular carcinoma and two cutaneous melanoma.

CDR3 length: 15 residues. Trimming left V 1 base short and J 2 bases short, with 10 bases between. Germline-derived CDR1 and CDR2 are SEHNR and FQNEAQ (reference sequence). Broader study findings: CD4+ and CD8+ blood T cells expanded clonally by week 6 at 0.1 to 3.0 mg/kg.

Clones were read by immunoSEQ multiplex PCR, and TCRdb kept only the in-frame ones, dropping some. The sample has under 100,000 clones, around 93% seen once. About this clone: Antigen unknown.

The rearrangement links TRBV7-9 to TRBJ2-3; D call uncertain. The material sequenced was CD4+ or CD8+ T cells sorted from blood, taken in a trial of the OX40 agonist ivuxolimab. This sequence originates from an adult with an advanced solid tumor such as melanoma, head and neck, liver or kidney cancer. The CDR3 nucleotides read TGTGCCAGCAGCTTAGTCGCGGCAGTCACAGATACGCAGTATTTT. Protein sequence: CASSLVAAVTDTQYF.